Below are 27 T cell receptor beta chains sequenced from a single sample in a study of blood T cell repertoires in COVID-19. Measured with immunoSEQ multiplex PCR; TCRdb has only the in-frame clones, and not every one. The sample lists 150,000 to 200,000 clones; around 86% were seen once. Sequencing was performed on peripheral blood. These receptors came from a man aged 35 to 55 with active or convalescent COVID-19.

Details on this clone: Other nucleotide sequences from this sample produce the same CDR3. CDR3 in amino acids: CASRYSSGNTIYF. The CDR3 DNA reads TGTGCCAGCAGATACAGCTCTGGAAACACCATATATTTT. V usage is TRBV12-3 or TRBV12-4 and J usage is TRBJ1-3; no firm D call. The germline V and J ends were trimmed by 6 bases and 0 bases, with 6 bases remaining between them. This CDR3 spans 13 amino acids.

This chain joins TRBV7-3 and TRBJ2-1, with TRBD2 matching over 8 bases. Trimming cost V 5 bases and J 9 bases; bases outside gene matches: 9. Germline loops: CDR1 SGHTA, CDR2 FQGTGA. CDR3 length equals 14 residues. For the CDR3, the DNA is TGTGCCAGCAGCCCCCAAGTGACTAGCGCTGAGCAGTTCTTC. Amino acid sequence: CASSPQVTSAEQFF.

The chain links TRBV3-1 (or the pseudogene TRBV3-2) to TRBJ1-4; no reliable D call. This CDR3 has 14 residues. The germline V gene has CDR1 LGHDT and CDR2 YNNKEL (reference sequence). Trimming stripped 4 bases from V and 8 bases from J, with 14 bases between. The CDR3 DNA follows: TGTGCCAGCAGCCGTCTGGTAGGGAGCGAAAAACTGTTTTTT. It specifies CASSRLVGSEKLFF.

CDR3 protein: CASSSMEIEKLFF. CDR3 in DNA: TGTGCCAGCAGTTCGATGGAGATTGAAAAACTGTTTTTT. This rearrangement joins TRBV12-3 or TRBV12-4 to TRBJ1-4; D remains ambiguous. The V end was cut by 4 bases, the J end by 7 bases, with 10 bases between. The CDR3 sequence is 13 residues long.

This clone came up a few times. This same CDR3 is encoded by further DNA sequences in the sample. The V gene is TRBV5-5, the J gene TRBJ1-1; 9 positions match TRBD1. V gave up 1 base and J gave up 3 bases; unmatched junction bases: 4. The CDR3 sequence is 15 residues long. Germline lookup yields CDR1 SGHKS and CDR2 YYEKEE (reference sequence). CDR3 amino acids: CASSLSGTGHTEAFF. In DNA form, the CDR3 reads TGTGCCAGCAGCTTGTCCGGGACAGGGCACACTGAAGCTTTCTTT.

The chain recombines TRBV10-3 with TRBJ2-7, with D perhaps matching TRBD2 (7 bases). Trimming stripped 6 bases from V and 5 bases from J, with 23 bases between. The CDR3 is 16 amino acids. Germline-derived CDR1 and CDR2 are ENHRY and SYGVKD. The CDR3 sequence is CAIRGRDNWTPDEQYF. CDR3 DNA: TGTGCCATCAGGGGGAGGGACAATTGGACGCCCGACGAGCAGTACTTC.

Turning to this clone: The sample holds other DNA sequences that translate to the same CDR3. The chain links TRBV25-1 to TRBJ2-7; D is unclear. This CDR3 is built from 14 residues. Germline values: CDR1 MGHDK, CDR2 SYGVNS. Trimming stripped 6 bases from V and 0 bases from J, with 12 bases between. This CDR3 reads CASSSPQISYEQYF. CDR3 nucleotide sequence: TGTGCCAGCAGCAGTCCCCAGATCTCCTACGAGCAGTACTTC.

This clone was detected a few times. The CDR3 DNA is TGCGCCAGCAGCTTGATGGGAGGGAGAGACACTGAAGCTTTCTTT. Translating gives CASSLMGGRDTEAFF. The chain couples TRBV5-1 to TRBJ1-1; D remains ambiguous. This CDR3 comprises 15 residues. Trimming took 1 base from V and 3 from J, leaving 13 bases between them. Germline CDR1 and CDR2: SGHRS and YFSETQ.

This chain links TRBV24-1 with TRBJ1-5; no reliable D call. V lost 0 bases and J lost 2, with 16 bases in between. This CDR3 has 18 amino acids. Germline CDR1 KGHDR, CDR2 SFDVKD. This CDR3 is CATSDLGEGDTGNQPQHF. CDR3 coding DNA: TGTGCCACCAGTGATTTGGGGGAGGGTGACACCGGCAATCAGCCCCAGCATTTT.

This chain connects TRBV29-1 to TRBJ2-1, with TRBD1 identical over 7 bases. Germline loops: CDR1 SQVTM, CDR2 ANQGSEA. After removal of 5 bases from V and 1 base from J, the junction contained 5 bases not matched to a gene. This CDR3 spans 14 amino acids. The CDR3 loop is CSVPATGSYNEQFF. DNA for the CDR3: TGCAGCGTTCCAGCGACAGGGTCCTACAATGAGCAGTTCTTC.

About this clone: Because the CDR3 is missing its conserved closing phenylalanine or tryptophan, this is likely a read error. Because the CDR3's place on the DNA is in doubt, the DNA is left out and the CDR3 is given as listed by TCRdb. This sequence joins TRBV30 and TRBJ1-2; TRBD1 is the table's D call and was not checked against the DNA. Per germline, CDR1 GTSNPN and CDR2 SVGIG (reference sequence). The CDR3 sequence runs 13 residues, both termini included. The CDR3 is CAWSSRGPGQPYL.

V and J are TRBV5-1 and TRBJ2-3; TRBD1 is a possible D gene (6 bases). Germline V CDR1 and CDR2: SGHRS, YFSETQ. V lost 1 base and J 1 base, leaving 13 bases between the germline ends. The CDR3 is 16 residues long. The CDR3 bases are TGCGCCAGCAGCTTGAACAGGGTAGTCGGCACAGATACGCAGTATTTT. Translated: CASSLNRVVGTDTQYF.

CDR3 in amino acids: CASSVDPQVANYGYTF. In nucleotides, the CDR3 is TGTGCCAGCAGCGTAGATCCCCAGGTGGCTAACTATGGCTACACCTTC. The J gene is TRBJ1-2, the V gene TRBV9, with no clear D. Trimming took off 0 bases at V and 0 bases at J, with 12 bases between the two ends. The CDR3 runs 16 residues. Germline V gene sequence: CDR1 SGDLS, CDR2 YYNGEE.

The count of this clone is one. The chain couples TRBV6-6 to TRBJ2-5, with 7 bases identical to TRBD1. This CDR3 contains 14 residues. The V gene's germline CDR1 is MNHNY and CDR2 SVGAGI (reference sequence). After removal of 5 bases from V and 0 bases from J, the junction contained 3 bases not matched to a gene. CDR3 sequence reads: CASSRQGYQETQYF. The CDR3 nucleotides are TGTGCCAGCAGTCGACAGGGTTACCAAGAGACCCAGTACTTC.

V gene TRBV7-9 combines with J gene TRBJ2-3, with TRBD2 as a possible D gene (6 bases). The V end lost 1 base, the J end lost 2 bases, and 16 bases lay between the germline ends. Per the germline V gene, CDR1 is SEHNR and CDR2 is FQNEAQ (reference sequence). The CDR3 has 17 residues. The CDR3 here is CASSLGEEGRYTDTQYF. CDR3 in DNA: TGTGCCAGCAGCTTAGGAGAGGAGGGCCGGTACACAGATACGCAGTATTTT.

The chain uses TRBV2 and TRBJ1-1; 7 nucleotides line up with TRBD1. This CDR3 has 15 residues. From germline, CDR1 is SNHLY and CDR2 FYNNEI. Germline trimming cut 5 bases from V and 0 bases from J; bases unmatched to any gene: 6. The DNA for the CDR3 is TGTGCCAGCAGTTTTGACAGGGTCATGAACACTGAAGCTTTCTTT. It is translated as CASSFDRVMNTEAFF.

The chain couples TRBV5-6 to TRBJ1-4, with 9 bases fitting TRBD1. CDR3 size: 15 residues. CDR1 SGHDT and CDR2 YYEEEE come from the germline V gene. After removal of 3 bases from V and 8 bases from J, the junction contained 8 bases not matched to a gene. The CDR3 loop is CASSSLRDRDEKLFF. DNA of the CDR3: TGTGCCAGCAGCTCTCTCCGGGACAGGGACGAAAAACTGTTTTTT.

The CDR3 region has the DNA TGTGCCATCAAAGAGGGCGCGGGGCCCCAGCATTTT. Translated: CAIKEGAGPQHF. This sequence joins TRBV28 and TRBJ1-5; D uncertain. V was trimmed by 10 bases and J by 9 bases, leaving 16 bases between them. This CDR3 is 12 amino acids long. Germline CDR1 and CDR2: MDHEN and SYDVKM.

This clone was found once. The V gene is TRBV19, the J gene TRBJ1-6; D not resolved. This CDR3 is 14 amino acids long. Germline lookup yields CDR1 LNHDA and CDR2 SQIVND (reference sequence). V was trimmed by 4 bases and J by 4 bases, leaving 8 bases between them. DNA of the CDR3: TGTGCCAGTAGTAGGGCGATGTATAATTCACCCCTCCACTTT. This gives the protein CASSRAMYNSPLHF.

This clone appeared a few times. V and J are TRBV9 and TRBJ2-7; 8 nucleotides match TRBD2. There are 13 residues in the CDR3. Germline V gives CDR1 SGDLS, CDR2 YYNGEE. J lost 1 base, V lost 3 bases, and 0 bases had no gene match. The CDR3 nucleotides read TGTGCCAGCAGCGGACTAGCGTCCTACGAGCAGTACTTC. The encoded protein is CASSGLASYEQYF.

The V call is TRBV4-2, the J call TRBJ1-1, with a possible D match to TRBD1 (6 bases). The CDR3 is 16 residues long. V lost 4 bases to trimming and J lost 4 bases, with 19 bases between them. Germline CDR1 reads LGHNA; CDR2 reads YNFKEQ. CDR3 sequence (DNA): TGTGCCAGCAGCCCCGGTGGTACAGGGAGGGTCACTGAAGCTTTCTTT. This translates into CASSPGGTGRVTEAFF.

CDR3: CASSWDRGYEQYF. The CDR3 DNA sequence: TGCGCCAGCAGCTGGGACAGGGGCTACGAGCAGTACTTC. The genes are TRBV5-1 and TRBJ2-7; 10 nucleotides line up with TRBD1. The CDR3 extends over 13 amino acids. Trimming removed 3 bases from V and 3 bases from J; junction bases left unmatched: 0. The germline V gene encodes CDR1 SGHRS and CDR2 YFSETQ.

The genes are TRBV19 and TRBJ1-5; 8 nucleotides align to TRBD1. CDR1 is LNHDA, CDR2 SQIVND, per germline (reference sequence). Trimming at V came to 3 bases and at J to 7 bases, leaving 5 bases not matched to a gene. The CDR3 contains 14 residues. The CDR3 reads CASSMGNRGQPQHF. The CDR3 bases are TGTGCCAGTAGTATGGGAAACAGGGGGCAGCCCCAGCATTTT.

This chain uses TRBV25-1 with TRBJ2-3, with D maybe TRBD1 (5 bases). Germline V gene data show CDR1 as MGHDK and CDR2 as SYGVNS. The CDR3 totals 14 residues. The V gene lost 6 bases and the J gene lost 6 bases, with 16 bases spanning the gap. The CDR3 bases are TGTGCCAGCAGCCCAGGGATTCCCTCGGATACGCAGTATTTT. This encodes CASSPGIPSDTQYF.

The chain is built from TRBV27 and TRBJ1-4; 9 bases match TRBD1. This CDR3 has 14 residues. CDR1 and CDR2 (germline): MNHEY, SMNVEV (reference sequence). Losses at the gene ends were 5 bases for V and 7 bases for J; bases not matched to a gene: 5. The CDR3 region is CASSPGTGPEKLFF. The CDR3 region has the DNA TGTGCCAGCAGTCCCGGGACAGGGCCTGAAAAACTGTTTTTT.

The chain recombines TRBV18 with TRBJ2-3, with TRBD2 as a possible D gene (6 bases). The CDR3 extends over 14 amino acids. V gave up 1 base and J gave up 5 bases, with 10 bases separating them. CDR1 is KGHSH and CDR2 is LQKENI in the germline V gene. As DNA, the CDR3 is TGTGCCAGCTCACCACGGCGGGATCTAGATACGCAGTATTTT. It yields the protein CASSPRRDLDTQYF. Together with reference TRBV18 and TRBJ2-3, the CDR3 gives the full variable domain: NAGVMQNPRHLVRRRGQEARLRCSPMKGHSHVYWYRQLPEEGLKFMVYLQKENIIDESGMPKERFSAEFPKEGPSILRIQQVVRGDSAAYFCASSPRRDLDTQYFGPGTRLTVL.

This clone was seen a single time. DNA for the CDR3: TGTGCCATCAGTAAGACAGGGGAAGACTATGGCTACACCTTC. It codes for CAISKTGEDYGYTF. The rearrangement links TRBV10-3 to TRBJ1-2; 8 nucleotides align to TRBD1. Germline CDR1 ENHRY, CDR2 SYGVKD. V lost 5 bases and J lost 3; bases outside the gene matches: 5. This CDR3 is built from 14 residues.